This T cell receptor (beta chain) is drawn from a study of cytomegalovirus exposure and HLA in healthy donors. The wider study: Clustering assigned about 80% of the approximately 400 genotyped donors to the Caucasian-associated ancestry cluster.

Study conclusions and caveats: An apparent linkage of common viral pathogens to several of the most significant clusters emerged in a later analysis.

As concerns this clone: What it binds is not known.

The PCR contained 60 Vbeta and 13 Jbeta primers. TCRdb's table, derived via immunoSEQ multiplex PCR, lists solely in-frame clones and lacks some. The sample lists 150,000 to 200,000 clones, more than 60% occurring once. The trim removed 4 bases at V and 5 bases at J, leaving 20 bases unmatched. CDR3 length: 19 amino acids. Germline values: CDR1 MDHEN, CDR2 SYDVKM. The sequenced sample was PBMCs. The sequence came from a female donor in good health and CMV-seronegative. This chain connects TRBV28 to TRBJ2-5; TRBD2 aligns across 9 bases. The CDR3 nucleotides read TGTGCCAGCAGTTCCCGTGGGGCTAGCGGGGTCCTTAAGGCTGAGACCCAGTACTTC. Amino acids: CASSSRGASGVLKAETQYF.